The text below deals with one T cell receptor beta chain. This sample stems from a study of blood T cell repertoires in COVID-19. About the study: Donors in the United States, Italy and Spain gave samples during acute or convalescent COVID-19. T cells, B-cell-depleted T cells, or PBMCs provided the cDNA or gDNA that served as material.

In the authors' workflow: The authors estimated nucleated cell counts from reference gene primer amplification. The data were produced by immunoSEQ multiplex PCR, yet TCRdb's version contains in-frame clones alone and is incomplete. That table is the source of V, J and clone size, and D and trimming were worked out from the DNA. There are hundreds of thousands of clones in the sample; roughly 85% occur only once, and roughly 3.9% lies in the top ten. Germline CDR1 SGHTA, CDR2 FQGTGA. Trimming removed 0 bases at V and 4 bases at J, with 5 bases between. This CDR3 region has 13 residues. The chain has TRBV7-3 and TRBJ2-3; possibly TRBD2 for D (5 bases). This clonotype was sampled from a woman between 18 and 30 years old with acute or convalescent COVID-19. The sample comprised peripheral blood. CDR3 in amino acids: CASSLTGADTQYF. CDR3 in DNA: TGTGCCAGCAGCTTAACCGGGGCAGATACGCAGTATTTT. Looking up the rest from reference TRBV7-3 and TRBJ2-3 gives the full variable domain: GAGVSQTPSNKVTEKGKYVELRCDPISGHTALYWYRQSLGQGPEFLIYFQGTGAADDSGLPNDRFFAVRPEGSVSTLKIQRTERGDSAVYLCASSLTGADTQYFGPGTRLTVL.